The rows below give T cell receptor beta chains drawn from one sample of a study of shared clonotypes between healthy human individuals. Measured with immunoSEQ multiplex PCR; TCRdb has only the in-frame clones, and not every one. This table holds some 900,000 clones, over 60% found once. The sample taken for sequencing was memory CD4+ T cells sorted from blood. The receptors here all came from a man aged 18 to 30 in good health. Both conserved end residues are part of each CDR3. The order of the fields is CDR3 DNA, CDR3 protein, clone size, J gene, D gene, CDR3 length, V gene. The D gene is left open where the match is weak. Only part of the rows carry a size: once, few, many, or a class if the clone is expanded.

CDR3 DNA: TGTGCCAGCAGTGATTCGACCGGGGAGCTGTTTTTT
CDR3 protein: CASSDSTGELFF
clone size: once
J gene: TRBJ2-2
D gene: .
CDR3 length: 12
V gene: TRBV6-1

CDR3 DNA: TGTGCCAGCAGCCAAGTCGTCACTAGTTCCGGGGAGCTGTTTTTT
CDR3 protein: CASSQVVTSSGELFF
clone size: .
J gene: TRBJ2-2
D gene: .
CDR3 length: 15
V gene: TRBV14

CDR3 DNA: TGTGCCAGCAGCTCCGGACAGGGAGGGAACACTGAAGCTTTCTTT
CDR3 protein: CASSSGQGGNTEAFF
clone size: .
J gene: TRBJ1-1
D gene: TRBD1
CDR3 length: 15
V gene: TRBV5-6

CDR3 DNA: TGTGCCAGCAGCTTAGCGGGGAGGGCCCGGGAGACCCAGTACTTC
CDR3 protein: CASSLAGRARETQYF
clone size: .
J gene: TRBJ2-5
D gene: TRBD2
CDR3 length: 15
V gene: TRBV7-2

CDR3 DNA: TGTGCCAGCAGTACTCCCGGGACAGGGTACGGCTACACCTTC
CDR3 protein: CASSTPGTGYGYTF
clone size: .
J gene: TRBJ1-2
D gene: TRBD1
CDR3 length: 14
V gene: TRBV6-1

CDR3 DNA: TGTGCCAGCAGTATCCAGGGACCCACCGGGGAGCTGTTTTTT
CDR3 protein: CASSIQGPTGELFF
clone size: .
J gene: TRBJ2-2
D gene: .
CDR3 length: 14
V gene: TRBV28

CDR3 DNA: TGTGCCAGCAGTTTGGTGACAGGGGGCCAAGAGACCCAGTACTTC
CDR3 protein: CASSLVTGGQETQYF
clone size: .
J gene: TRBJ2-5
D gene: TRBD1
CDR3 length: 15
V gene: TRBV5-4

CDR3 DNA: TGTGCCTGGAGTCCGGCCCAGCAATCCCAGACCCAGTACTTC
CDR3 protein: CAWSPAQQSQTQYF
clone size: .
J gene: TRBJ2-5
D gene: .
CDR3 length: 14
V gene: TRBV30

CDR3 DNA: TGCGCCAGCAGCCAATCAAGCGGGTCCGCCTACGAGCAGTACTTC
CDR3 protein: CASSQSSGSAYEQYF
clone size: .
J gene: TRBJ2-7
D gene: .
CDR3 length: 15
V gene: TRBV4-3

CDR3 DNA: TGTGCCAGCAGTACAGGGGATCAGAGCAATCAGCCCCAGCATTTT
CDR3 protein: CASSTGDQSNQPQHF
clone size: .
J gene: TRBJ1-5
D gene: TRBD1
CDR3 length: 15
V gene: TRBV9

CDR3 DNA: TGTGCCAGCAGTGGGACTAGCGGTTATAGCACAGATACGCAGTATTTT
CDR3 protein: CASSGTSGYSTDTQYF
clone size: .
J gene: TRBJ2-3
D gene: TRBD2
CDR3 length: 16
V gene: TRBV2

CDR3 DNA: TGCGCCAGCAGCTCCGGGACAGTTAATGAAAAACTGTTTTTT
CDR3 protein: CASSSGTVNEKLFF
clone size: few
J gene: TRBJ1-4
D gene: TRBD1
CDR3 length: 14
V gene: TRBV5-1

CDR3 DNA: TGCGCCAGCAGTCGGGACTGGGCCTACGAGCAGTACTTC
CDR3 protein: CASSRDWAYEQYF
clone size: few
J gene: TRBJ2-7
D gene: .
CDR3 length: 13
V gene: TRBV5-1

CDR3 DNA: TGTGCCAGCTCACCGAGAGGTACGGAGAACACTGAAGCTTTCTTT
CDR3 protein: CASSPRGTENTEAFF
clone size: once
J gene: TRBJ1-1
D gene: .
CDR3 length: 15
V gene: TRBV18

CDR3 DNA: TGTGCTAGCAGCTCCGGGACAACAGGGAACGAGCAGTACTTC
CDR3 protein: CASSSGTTGNEQYF
clone size: .
J gene: TRBJ2-7
D gene: .
CDR3 length: 14
V gene: TRBV7-7

CDR3 DNA: TGCAGTGCTAGCGAAACCTACGAGCAGTACTTC
CDR3 protein: CSASETYEQYF
clone size: .
J gene: TRBJ2-7
D gene: .
CDR3 length: 11
V gene: TRBV20-1

CDR3 DNA: TGTGCCAGTAGGGGGACAGGGACGGGCAACACTGAAGCTTTCTTT
CDR3 protein: CASRGTGTGNTEAFF
clone size: .
J gene: TRBJ1-1
D gene: TRBD1
CDR3 length: 15
V gene: TRBV19

CDR3 DNA: TGTGCCAGCAGTTCCGGAACGAACGAGCAGTACTTC
CDR3 protein: CASSSGTNEQYF
clone size: .
J gene: TRBJ2-7
D gene: .
CDR3 length: 12
V gene: TRBV6-5

CDR3 DNA: TGTGCCAGCAGCCAAGCCGAGGGGAATGGTGAAAAACTGTTTTTT
CDR3 protein: CASSQAEGNGEKLFF
clone size: few
J gene: TRBJ1-4
D gene: .
CDR3 length: 15
V gene: TRBV4-2

CDR3 DNA: TGTGCCAGCCGGGCTACAACTAATGAAAAACTGTTTTTT
CDR3 protein: CASRATTNEKLFF
clone size: .
J gene: TRBJ1-4
D gene: .
CDR3 length: 13
V gene: TRBV2

CDR3 DNA: TGTGCCAGCAGCGTCCGGGACAGGGGCTCCTACGAGCAGTACTTC
CDR3 protein: CASSVRDRGSYEQYF
clone size: .
J gene: TRBJ2-7
D gene: TRBD1
CDR3 length: 15
V gene: TRBV9

CDR3 DNA: TGCGCCAGCAGCCAAGAAGGCAGGGGAAATGAGCAGTTCTTC
CDR3 protein: CASSQEGRGNEQFF
clone size: .
J gene: TRBJ2-1
D gene: .
CDR3 length: 14
V gene: TRBV4-3

CDR3 DNA: TGCGCCAGCAGTCAAACTGGACAGCTCAATCAGCCCCAGCATTTT
CDR3 protein: CASSQTGQLNQPQHF
clone size: .
J gene: TRBJ1-5
D gene: .
CDR3 length: 15
V gene: TRBV23-1

CDR3 DNA: TGTGCCAGCAGCTTAGATCCGGGGGCTCTCGAGCAGTACTTC
CDR3 protein: CASSLDPGALEQYF
clone size: .
J gene: TRBJ2-7
D gene: .
CDR3 length: 14
V gene: TRBV11-2